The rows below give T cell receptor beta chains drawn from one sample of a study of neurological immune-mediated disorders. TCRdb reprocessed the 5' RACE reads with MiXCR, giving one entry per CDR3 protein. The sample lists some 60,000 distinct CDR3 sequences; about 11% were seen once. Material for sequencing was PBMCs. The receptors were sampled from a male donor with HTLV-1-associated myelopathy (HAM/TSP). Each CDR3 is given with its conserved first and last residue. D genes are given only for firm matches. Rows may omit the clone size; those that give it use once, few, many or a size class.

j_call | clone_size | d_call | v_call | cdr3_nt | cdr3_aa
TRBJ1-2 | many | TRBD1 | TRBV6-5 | TGTGCCAGCAGGCTGGGACAGGGGTTGTATGGCTACACCTTC | CASRLGQGLYGYTF
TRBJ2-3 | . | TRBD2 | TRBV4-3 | TGCGCCAGCAGCCAAGATCGAGCGGGGGATACGCAGTATTTT | CASSQDRAGDTQYF
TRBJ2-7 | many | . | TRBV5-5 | TGTGCCAGCAGCTCGACCTCCTACGAGCAGTACTTC | CASSSTSYEQYF
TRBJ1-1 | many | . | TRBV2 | TGTGCCAGCACGGCGGGGGGGATGGTTGGCACTGAAGCTTTCTTT | CASTAGGMVGTEAFF
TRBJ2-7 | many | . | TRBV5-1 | TGCGCCAGCCAGTGGGGAACAGGGCCGGACGAGCAGTACTTC | CASQWGTGPDEQYF
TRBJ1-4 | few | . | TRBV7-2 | TGTGCCAGCAGGCATAGGGTGGTAGACGAAAAACTGTTTTTT | CASRHRVVDEKLFF
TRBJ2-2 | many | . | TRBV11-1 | TGTGCCAGCAGCTTAAGGACAGCCGGGGAGCTGTTTTTT | CASSLRTAGELFF
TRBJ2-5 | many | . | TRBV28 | TGTGCCAGCAGCCCGGGGGACCAAGAGACCCAGTACTTC | CASSPGDQETQYF
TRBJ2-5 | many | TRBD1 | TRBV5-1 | TGCGCCAGCAGCCCAGGGACAGTGTACCAAGAGACCCAGTACTTC | CASSPGTVYQETQYF
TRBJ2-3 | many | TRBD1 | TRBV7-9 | TGTGCCAGCACCATACCCCCCCGACAGGGAGCCCCCTTCACAGATACGCAGTATTTT | CASTIPPRQGAPFTDTQYF
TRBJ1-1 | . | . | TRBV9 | TGTGCCATTAGCGTAGGTTTGGGGCAGGTAGGCACTGAAGCTTTCTTT | CAISVGLGQVGTEAFF
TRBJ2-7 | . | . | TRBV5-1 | TGCGCCAGCAGCTTTACGGGTGGGGGATACTACGAGCAGTACTTC | CASSFTGGGYYEQYF
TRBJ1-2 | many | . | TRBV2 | TGTGCCAGCAGTGAAGCCGTGGGGATTTTGGGCTACACCTTC | CASSEAVGILGYTF
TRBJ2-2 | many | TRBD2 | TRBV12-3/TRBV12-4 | TGTGCCAGCATACTAGCGGGGGGGCTTGGCACCGGGGAGCTGTTTTTT | CASILAGGLGTGELFF
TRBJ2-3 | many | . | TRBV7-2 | TGTGCCAGCAGCGAGGGACTCTTCACAGATACGCAGTATTTT | CASSEGLFTDTQYF
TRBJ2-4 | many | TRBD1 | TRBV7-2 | TGTGCCAGCAGCCCAACCCAGACAGGGAACATTCAGTACTTC | CASSPTQTGNIQYF
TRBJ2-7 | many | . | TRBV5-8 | TGTGCCAGCAGCGTTTGGAAAGGGCATTTATCCTACGAGCAGTACTTC | CASSVWKGHLSYEQYF
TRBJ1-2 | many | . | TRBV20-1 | TGCAGTGCTAGACAGACTAACTATGGCTACACCTTC | CSARQTNYGYTF
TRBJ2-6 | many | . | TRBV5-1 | TGCGCCAGCAGCTTGGGAAACTCTGGGGCCAACGTCCTGACTTTC | CASSLGNSGANVLTF
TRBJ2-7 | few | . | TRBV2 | TGTGCCAGCTATGGGACACTCTCCTACGAGCAGTACTTC | CASYGTLSYEQYF
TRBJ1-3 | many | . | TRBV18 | TGTGCCAGCTCACCCGGACAGCTCTCTGGAAACACCATATATTTT | CASSPGQLSGNTIYF
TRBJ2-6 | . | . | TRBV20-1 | TGCAGTGCCCACAATATAGGGTCAGGGGCCAACGTCCTGACTTTC | CSAHNIGSGANVLTF
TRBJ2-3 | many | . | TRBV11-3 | TGTGCCAGCAGCTTAGGGCCTCCCCATACGCAGTATTTT | CASSLGPPHTQYF
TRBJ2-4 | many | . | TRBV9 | TGTGCCAGCAGCGTCGGGGCGGTGGACAACATTCAGTACTTC | CASSVGAVDNIQYF
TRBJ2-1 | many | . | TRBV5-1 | TGCGCCAGCAGCTTGTTCAATGAGCAGTTCTTC | CASSLFNEQFF
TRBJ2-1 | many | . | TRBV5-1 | TGCGCCAGCAGCTTTGGGTCAGGGACCTACAATGAGCAGTTCTTC | CASSFGSGTYNEQFF
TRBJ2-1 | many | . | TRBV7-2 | TGTGCCAGCAGGGCTGACACCTACAATGAGCAGTTCTTC | CASRADTYNEQFF
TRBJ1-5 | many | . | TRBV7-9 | TGTGCCAGCAGCTTTGATGATCAGCCCCAGCATTTT | CASSFDDQPQHF
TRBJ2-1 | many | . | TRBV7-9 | TGTGCCAGCATGAGGGGCTCCTACAATGAGCAGTTCTTC | CASMRGSYNEQFF
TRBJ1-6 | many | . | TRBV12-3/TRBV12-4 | TGTGCCAGCAGTTTGGCCGGGACCAATTCACCCCTCCACTTT | CASSLAGTNSPLHF
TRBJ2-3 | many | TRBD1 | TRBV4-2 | TGTGCCAGCAGCCAAGACAGCGGACAGGGAACAGATACGCAGTATTTT | CASSQDSGQGTDTQYF
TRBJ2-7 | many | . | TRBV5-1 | TGCGCCAGCAGCTCGCCTGGATACGAGCAGTACTTC | CASSSPGYEQYF
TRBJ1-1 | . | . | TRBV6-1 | TGTGCCAGCAGTGAAATTCGGGGGGACACTGAAGCTTTCTTT | CASSEIRGDTEAFF
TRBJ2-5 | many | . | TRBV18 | TGTGCCAGCTCACCACCTCGACAGGCCCAAGAGACCCAGTACTTC | CASSPPRQAQETQYF
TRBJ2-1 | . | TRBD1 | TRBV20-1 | TGCAGTGCTAGTGGGGTGGGGACAGGGCGTACGTACTCCTACAATGAGCAGTTCTTC | CSASGVGTGRTYSYNEQFF
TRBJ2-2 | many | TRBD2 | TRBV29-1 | TGCAGCGTCCGCGGGACTAGCGGGGGGAACGACGGGGAGCTGTTTTTT | CSVRGTSGGNDGELFF
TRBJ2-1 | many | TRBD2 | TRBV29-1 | TGCAGCGTTGAACCTGGGACTAGCGGTAACAATGAGCAGTTCTTC | CSVEPGTSGNNEQFF
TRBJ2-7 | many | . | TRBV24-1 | TGTGCCACCAGTGACGCCAGTTCCTACGAGCAGTACTTC | CATSDASSYEQYF
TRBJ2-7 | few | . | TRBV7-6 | TGTGCCAGCAGCTTAGATGGGTCAGGGACCTACGAGCAGTACTTC | CASSLDGSGTYEQYF
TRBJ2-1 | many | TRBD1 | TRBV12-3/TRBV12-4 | TGTGCCAGCACCCCAGGACAGGGAATGAGCTCCTACAATGAGCAGTTCTTC | CASTPGQGMSSYNEQFF
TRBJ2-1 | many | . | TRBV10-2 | TGCGCCAGCAGTCGGACAGTTTACAATGAGCAGTTCTTC | CASSRTVYNEQFF